One T cell receptor (beta chain) is described in this entry. Original analysis: By means of reference gene primer amplification, nucleated cell counts were estimated. Method: immunoSEQ multiplex PCR; TCRdb's copy keeps in-frame clones and lacks some. That table gives V, J and clone size, and the DNA gave D and trimming. The sample includes fewer than 90,000 clones, about 91% of them seen just once. These data come from a study of blood T cell repertoires in COVID-19. Study context: Material from acute and convalescent COVID-19 was sourced from the United States, Italy and Spain. Sample material is recorded as cDNA or gDNA derived from T cells, B-cell-depleted T cells, or PBMCs.

Trimming took 6 bases from V and 8 from J; bases not matched to a gene: 12. The CDR3 has 14 residues. CDR1 is LGHNA, CDR2 YSLEER, per germline. The sample comprised peripheral blood. The TCR was taken from a woman of 80 years or more with active or convalescent COVID-19. The rearrangement joins TRBV4-3 to TRBJ1-2; 7 bases fit TRBD1. The CDR3 loop reads CASSLDRSREGYTF. CDR3 in DNA: TGCGCCAGCAGTTTGGACAGGTCTAGAGAAGGCTACACCTTC.